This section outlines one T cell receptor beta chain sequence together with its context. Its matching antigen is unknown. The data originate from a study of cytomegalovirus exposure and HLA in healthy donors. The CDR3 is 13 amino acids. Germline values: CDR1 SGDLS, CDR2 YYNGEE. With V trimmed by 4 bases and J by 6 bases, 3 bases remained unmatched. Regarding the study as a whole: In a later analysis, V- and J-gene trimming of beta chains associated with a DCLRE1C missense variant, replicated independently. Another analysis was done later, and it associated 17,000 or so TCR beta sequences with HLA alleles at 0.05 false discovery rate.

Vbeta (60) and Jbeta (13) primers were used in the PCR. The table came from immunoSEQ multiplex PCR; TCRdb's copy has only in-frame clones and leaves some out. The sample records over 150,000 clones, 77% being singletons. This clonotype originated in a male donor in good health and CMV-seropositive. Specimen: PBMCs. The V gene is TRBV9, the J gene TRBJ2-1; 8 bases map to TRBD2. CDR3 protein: CASSLGGANEQFF. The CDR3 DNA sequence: TGTGCCAGCAGCCTCGGGGGGGCCAATGAGCAGTTCTTC.